The rows below give T cell receptor beta chains drawn from one sample of a study. TCRdb processed the RT-PCR reads anew with MiXCR; each CDR3 protein has one entry. Among 550,000 to 750,000 distinct CDR3 sequences listed, more than 13% were seen once. The sample comprised memory CD4+ T cells from blood. These receptors came from a female donor in good health, serving as a healthy control. The CDR3 runs from the conserved cysteine through the conserved F or W. A clone size is listed for some rows: how often the clone was seen (once, few, many), or a class if it is expanded.

few | TRBV18 | CASSARTINTGELFF
- | TRBV6-1 | CASSEAGLAVWDEQFF
few | TRBV30 | CAWTRQGYTEAFF
many | TRBV10-3 | CAISDGQGNTYEQYF
few | TRBV12-3/TRBV12-4 | CASSVDYGELFF
- | TRBV19 | CASSSQGIGETQYF
many | TRBV5-1 | CASTMMGGGQPQHF
- | TRBV5-5 | CASSLDISAGEQYF
many | TRBV20-1 | CSARGDAISYEQYF
many | TRBV29-1 | CSVNGGGKTQYF
few | TRBV28 | CASSHMRALGQYF
few | TRBV4-2 | CASSLHREPNYGYTF
many | TRBV10-3 | CAISEGDEQFF
few | TRBV2 | CASSEDNFGLAENEQFF
many | TRBV5-1 | CASRTGTAVNEQFF
many | TRBV20-1 | CSASGRPGYEQFF
many | TRBV4-3 | CASSQERGSYEQYF
many | TRBV5-1 | CASSDDRGTDTQYF
- | TRBV6-5 | CASSSQIQGRNSPLHF
many | TRBV27 | CASSLSSGSSSYEQYF